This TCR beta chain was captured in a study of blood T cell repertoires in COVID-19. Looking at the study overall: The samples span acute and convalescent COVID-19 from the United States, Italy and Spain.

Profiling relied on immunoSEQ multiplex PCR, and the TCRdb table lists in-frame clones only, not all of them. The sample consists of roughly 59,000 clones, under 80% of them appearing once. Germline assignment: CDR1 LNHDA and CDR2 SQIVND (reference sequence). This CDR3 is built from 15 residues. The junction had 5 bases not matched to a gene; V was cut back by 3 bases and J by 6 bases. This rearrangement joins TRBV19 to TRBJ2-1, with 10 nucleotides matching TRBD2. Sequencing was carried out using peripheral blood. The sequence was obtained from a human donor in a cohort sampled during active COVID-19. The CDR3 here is CASSMEGLAPNEQFF. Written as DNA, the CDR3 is TGTGCCAGTAGTATGGAGGGACTAGCGCCCAATGAGCAGTTCTTC.